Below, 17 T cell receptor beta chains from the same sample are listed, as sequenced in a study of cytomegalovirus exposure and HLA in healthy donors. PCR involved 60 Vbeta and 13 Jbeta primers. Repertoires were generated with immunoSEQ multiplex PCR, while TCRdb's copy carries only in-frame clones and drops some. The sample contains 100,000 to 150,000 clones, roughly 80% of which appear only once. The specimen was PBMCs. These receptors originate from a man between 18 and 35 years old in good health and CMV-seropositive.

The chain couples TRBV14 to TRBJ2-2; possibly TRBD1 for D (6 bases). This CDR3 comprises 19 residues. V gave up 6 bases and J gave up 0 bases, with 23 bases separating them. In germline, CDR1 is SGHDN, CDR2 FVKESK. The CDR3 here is CASSPQDLQGNPNTGELFF. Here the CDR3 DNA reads TGTGCCAGCAGTCCTCAAGACCTCCAGGGGAATCCGAACACCGGGGAGCTGTTTTTT.

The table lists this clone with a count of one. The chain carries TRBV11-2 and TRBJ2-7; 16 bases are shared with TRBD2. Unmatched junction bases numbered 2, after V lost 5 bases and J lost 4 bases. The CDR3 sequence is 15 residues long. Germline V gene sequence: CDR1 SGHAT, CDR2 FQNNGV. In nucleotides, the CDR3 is TGTGCCAGCAGCATGGGACTAGCGGGAGGGTACGAGCAGTACTTC. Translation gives CASSMGLAGGYEQYF.

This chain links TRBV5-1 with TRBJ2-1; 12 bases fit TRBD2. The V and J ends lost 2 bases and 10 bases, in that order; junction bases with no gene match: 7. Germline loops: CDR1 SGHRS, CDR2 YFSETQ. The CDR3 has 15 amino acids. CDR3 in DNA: TGCGCCAGCAGCTTTTCTAGCGGGAGGGTCTGGGAGCAGTTCTTC. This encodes CASSFSSGRVWEQFF.

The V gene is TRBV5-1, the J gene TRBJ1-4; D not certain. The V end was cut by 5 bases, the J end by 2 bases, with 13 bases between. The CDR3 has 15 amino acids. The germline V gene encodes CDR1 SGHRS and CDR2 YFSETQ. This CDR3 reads CASRQTDSTNEKLFF. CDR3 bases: TGCGCCAGCAGACAGACGGATTCTACTAATGAAAAACTGTTTTTT.

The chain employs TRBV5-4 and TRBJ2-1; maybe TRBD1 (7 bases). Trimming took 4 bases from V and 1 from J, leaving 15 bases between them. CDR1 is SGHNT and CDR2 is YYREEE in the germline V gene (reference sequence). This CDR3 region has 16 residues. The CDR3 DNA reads TGTGCCAGCAGCCCAGGAGGGACAGCGTCCTACAATGAGCAGTTCTTC. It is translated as CASSPGGTASYNEQFF.

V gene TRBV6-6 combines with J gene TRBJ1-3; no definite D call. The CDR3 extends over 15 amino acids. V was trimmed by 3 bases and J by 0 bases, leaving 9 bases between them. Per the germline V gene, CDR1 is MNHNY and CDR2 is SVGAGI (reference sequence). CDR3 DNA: TGTGCCAGCAGTTATGGCAGTCCCTCTGGAAACACCATATATTTT. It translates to CASSYGSPSGNTIYF.

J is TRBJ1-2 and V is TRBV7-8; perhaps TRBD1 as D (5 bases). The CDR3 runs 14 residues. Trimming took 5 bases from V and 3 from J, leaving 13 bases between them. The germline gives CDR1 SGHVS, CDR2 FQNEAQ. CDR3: CASSPLEQDYGYTF. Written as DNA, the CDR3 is TGTGCCAGCAGCCCATTGGAACAGGACTATGGCTACACCTTC.

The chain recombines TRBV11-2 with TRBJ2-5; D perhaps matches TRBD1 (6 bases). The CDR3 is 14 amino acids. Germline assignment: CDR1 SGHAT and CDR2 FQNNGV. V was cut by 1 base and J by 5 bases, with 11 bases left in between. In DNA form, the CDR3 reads TGTGCCAGCAGCTTAGGGGGTGGGGGCGAGACCCAGTACTTC. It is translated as CASSLGGGGETQYF.

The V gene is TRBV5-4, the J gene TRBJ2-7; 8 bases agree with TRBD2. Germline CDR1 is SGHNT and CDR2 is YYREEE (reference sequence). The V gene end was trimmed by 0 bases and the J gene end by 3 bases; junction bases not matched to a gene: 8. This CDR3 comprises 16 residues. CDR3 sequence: CASSLGGRAGDYEQYF. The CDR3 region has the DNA TGTGCCAGCAGCTTGGGCGGCCGAGCGGGAGACTACGAGCAGTACTTC.

CDR3 residues: CAWSQALQETQYF. The CDR3 bases are TGTGCCTGGAGCCAGGCGCTCCAAGAGACCCAGTACTTC. The rearrangement links TRBV30 to TRBJ2-5, with D uncertain. Trimming left V 3 bases short and J 1 base short, with 9 bases between. The germline V gene encodes CDR1 GTSNPN and CDR2 SVGIG (reference sequence). The CDR3 loop spans 13 amino acids. Together with reference TRBV30 and TRBJ2-5, the CDR3 gives the full variable domain: SQTIHQWPATLVQPVGSPLSLECTVEGTSNPNLYWYRQAAGRGLQLLFYSVGIGQISSEVPQNLSASRPQDRQFILSSKKLLLSDSGFYLCAWSQALQETQYFGPGTRLLVL.

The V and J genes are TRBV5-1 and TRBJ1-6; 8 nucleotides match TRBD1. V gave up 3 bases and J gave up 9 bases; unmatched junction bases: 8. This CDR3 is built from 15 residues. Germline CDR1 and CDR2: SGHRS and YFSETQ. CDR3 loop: CASSWRTGFGSPLHF. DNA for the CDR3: TGCGCCAGCAGCTGGAGGACAGGGTTCGGTTCACCCCTCCACTTT.

CDR3 DNA sequence: TGTGCCAGCAGCCCGGGGGGCCGGACACCGGGAGAGACCCAGTACTTC. Translation: CASSPGGRTPGETQYF. The chain uses TRBV5-5 and TRBJ2-5; the D gene is possibly TRBD2 (7 bases). The germline V and J ends were trimmed by 4 bases and 4 bases, with 20 bases remaining between them. This CDR3 is 16 amino acids long. CDR1 is SGHKS, CDR2 YYEKEE, per germline (reference sequence).

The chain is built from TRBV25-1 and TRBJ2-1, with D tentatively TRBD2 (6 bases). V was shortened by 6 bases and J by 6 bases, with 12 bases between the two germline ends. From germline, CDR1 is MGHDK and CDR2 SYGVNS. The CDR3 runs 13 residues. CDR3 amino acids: CASSAGLANEQFF. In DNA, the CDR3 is TGTGCCAGCAGCGCGGGGCTTGCCAATGAGCAGTTCTTC. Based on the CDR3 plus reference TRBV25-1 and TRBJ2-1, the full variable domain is EADIYQTPRYLVIGTGKKITLECSQTMGHDKMYWYQQDPGMELHLIHYSYGVNSTEKGDLSSESTVSRIRTEHFPLTLESARPSHTSQYLCASSAGLANEQFFGPGTRLTVL.

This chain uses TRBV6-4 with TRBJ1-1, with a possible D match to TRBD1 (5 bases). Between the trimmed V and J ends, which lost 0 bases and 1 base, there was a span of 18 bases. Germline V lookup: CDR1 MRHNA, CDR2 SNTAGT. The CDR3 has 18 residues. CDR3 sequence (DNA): TGTGCCAGCAGTGACTCGATCTGGGGGAGGAATCCGAACACTGAAGCTTTCTTT. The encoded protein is CASSDSIWGRNPNTEAFF.

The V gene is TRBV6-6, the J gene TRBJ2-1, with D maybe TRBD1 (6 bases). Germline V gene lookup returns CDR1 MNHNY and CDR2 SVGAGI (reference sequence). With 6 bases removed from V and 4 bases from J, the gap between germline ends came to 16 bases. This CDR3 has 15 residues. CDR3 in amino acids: CASSEYRVTYNEQFF. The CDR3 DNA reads TGTGCCAGCAGCGAATACAGGGTAACATACAATGAGCAGTTCTTC.

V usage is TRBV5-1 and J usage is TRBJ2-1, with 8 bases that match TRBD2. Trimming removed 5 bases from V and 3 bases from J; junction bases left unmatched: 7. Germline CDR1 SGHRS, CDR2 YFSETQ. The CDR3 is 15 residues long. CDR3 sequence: CASSLVAGSYNEQFF. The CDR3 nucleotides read TGCGCCAGCAGTCTCGTAGCGGGGAGCTACAATGAGCAGTTCTTC. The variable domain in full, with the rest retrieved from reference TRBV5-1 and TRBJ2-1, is KAGVTQTPRYLIKTRGQQVTLSCSPISGHRSVSWYQQTPGQGLQFLFEYFSETQRNKGNFPGRFSGRQFSNSRSEMNVSTLELGDSALYLCASSLVAGSYNEQFFGPGTRLTVL.

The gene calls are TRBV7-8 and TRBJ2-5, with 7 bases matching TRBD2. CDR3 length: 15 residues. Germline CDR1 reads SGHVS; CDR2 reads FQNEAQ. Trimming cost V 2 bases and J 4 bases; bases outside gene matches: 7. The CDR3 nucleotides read TGTGCCAGCAGCTTACTCTCACTAGCGATAGAGACCCAGTACTTC. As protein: CASSLLSLAIETQYF.